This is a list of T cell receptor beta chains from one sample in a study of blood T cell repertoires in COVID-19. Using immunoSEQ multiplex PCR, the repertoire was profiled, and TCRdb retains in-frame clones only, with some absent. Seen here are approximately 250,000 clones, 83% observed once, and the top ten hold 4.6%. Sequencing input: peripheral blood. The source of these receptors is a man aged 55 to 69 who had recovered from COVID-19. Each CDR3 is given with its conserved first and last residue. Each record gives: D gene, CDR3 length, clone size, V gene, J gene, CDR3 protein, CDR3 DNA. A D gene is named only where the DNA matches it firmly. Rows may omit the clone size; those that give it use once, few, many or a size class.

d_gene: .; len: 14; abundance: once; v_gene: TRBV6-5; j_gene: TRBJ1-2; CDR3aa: CASSYSGSGGFHTF; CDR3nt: TGTGCCAGCAGTTACTCAGGGTCGGGGGGGTTTCACACCTTC
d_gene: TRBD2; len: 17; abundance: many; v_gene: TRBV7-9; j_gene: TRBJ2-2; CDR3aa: CASSRRASGRTAGELFF; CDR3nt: TGTGCCAGCAGCCGCCGGGCTAGCGGGAGAACCGCCGGGGAGCTGTTTTTT
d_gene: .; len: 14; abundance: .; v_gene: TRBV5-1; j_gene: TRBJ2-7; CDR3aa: CASSLTGNSYEQYF; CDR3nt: TGCGCCAGCAGCTTGACAGGGAACTCCTACGAGCAGTACTTC
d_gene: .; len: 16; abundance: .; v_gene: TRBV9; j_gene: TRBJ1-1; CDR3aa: CASSNRRETLLSQAFF; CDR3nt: TGTGCCAGCAGCAATCGAAGGGAGACTCTCTTGAGTCAAGCTTTCTTT
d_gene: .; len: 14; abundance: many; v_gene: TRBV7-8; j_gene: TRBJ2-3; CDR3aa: CASSSRRGADTQYF; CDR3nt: TGTGCCAGCAGCTCACGCCGCGGAGCAGATACGCAGTATTTT
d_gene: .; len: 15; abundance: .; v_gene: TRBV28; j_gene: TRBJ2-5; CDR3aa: CASSDRQEYQETQYF; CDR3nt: TGTGCCAGCAGCGACCGACAGGAGTACCAAGAGACCCAGTACTTC
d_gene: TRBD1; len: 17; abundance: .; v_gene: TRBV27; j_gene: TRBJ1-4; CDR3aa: CASSSIRTGRANEKLFF; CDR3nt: TGTGCCAGCAGTTCAATCAGGACAGGGAGGGCTAATGAAAAACTGTTTTTT
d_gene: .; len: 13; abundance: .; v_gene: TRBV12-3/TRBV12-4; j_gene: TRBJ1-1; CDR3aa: CASSRGSHTEAFF; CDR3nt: TGTGCCAGCAGCCGGGGGAGTCACACTGAAGCTTTCTTT
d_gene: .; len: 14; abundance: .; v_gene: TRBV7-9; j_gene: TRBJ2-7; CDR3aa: CASSLSQGVHEQYF; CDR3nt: TGTGCCAGCAGCCTATCCCAAGGGGTTCACGAGCAGTACTTC
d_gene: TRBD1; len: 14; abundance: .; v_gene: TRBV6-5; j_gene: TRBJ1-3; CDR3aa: CASSADRARNTIYF; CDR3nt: TGTGCCAGCAGCGCCGACAGGGCCCGGAACACCATATATTTT
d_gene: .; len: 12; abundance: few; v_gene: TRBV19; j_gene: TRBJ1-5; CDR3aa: CASKGETQPQHF; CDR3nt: TGTGCCAGTAAAGGGGAAACTCAGCCCCAGCATTTT
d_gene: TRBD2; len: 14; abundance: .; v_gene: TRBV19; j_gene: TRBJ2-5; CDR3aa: CASSNGGAGETQYF; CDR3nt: TGTGCCAGTAGTAACGGGGGGGCCGGGGAGACCCAGTACTTC
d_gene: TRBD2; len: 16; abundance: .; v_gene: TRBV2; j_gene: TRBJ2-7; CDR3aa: CASSEGTSGTNYEQYF; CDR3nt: TGTGCCAGCAGTGAAGGGACTAGCGGGACAAACTACGAGCAGTACTTC
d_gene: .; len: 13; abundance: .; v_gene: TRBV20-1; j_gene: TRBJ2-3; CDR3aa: CSASKRTTDTQYF; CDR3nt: TGCAGTGCTAGTAAGCGGACCACAGATACGCAGTATTTT
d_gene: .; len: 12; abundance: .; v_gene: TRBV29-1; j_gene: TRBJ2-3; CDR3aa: CSVVGVADTQYF; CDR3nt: TGCAGCGTGGTAGGGGTCGCAGATACGCAGTATTTT
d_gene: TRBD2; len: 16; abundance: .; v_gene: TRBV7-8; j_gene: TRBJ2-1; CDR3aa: CASSPTVAGVGNEQFF; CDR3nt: TGTGCCAGCAGCCCGACGGTAGCGGGAGTAGGCAATGAGCAGTTCTTC
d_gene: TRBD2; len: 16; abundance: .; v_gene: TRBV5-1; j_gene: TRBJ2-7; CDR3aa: CASSLVGSGGSHEQYF; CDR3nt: TGCGCCAGCAGCTTGGTAGGTAGCGGGGGGTCACACGAGCAGTACTTC
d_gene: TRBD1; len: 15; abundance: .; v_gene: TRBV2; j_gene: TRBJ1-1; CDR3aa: CASSEHRQGSAEAFF; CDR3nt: TGTGCCAGCAGTGAGCATCGACAGGGGAGCGCTGAAGCTTTCTTT
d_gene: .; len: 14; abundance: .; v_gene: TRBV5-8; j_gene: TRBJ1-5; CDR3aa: CASSLEGGNQPQHF; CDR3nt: TGTGCCAGCAGCTTGGAAGGGGGCAATCAGCCCCAGCATTTT
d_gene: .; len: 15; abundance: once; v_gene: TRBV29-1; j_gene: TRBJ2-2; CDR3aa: CSVEVQNLQSGELFF; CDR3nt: TGCAGCGTTGAAGTCCAGAATTTACAGAGCGGGGAGCTGTTTTTT
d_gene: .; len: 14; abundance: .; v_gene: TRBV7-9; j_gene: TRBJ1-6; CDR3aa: CASSSTGYNSPLHF; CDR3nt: TGTGCCAGCAGCTCAACAGGCTATAATTCACCCCTCCACTTT
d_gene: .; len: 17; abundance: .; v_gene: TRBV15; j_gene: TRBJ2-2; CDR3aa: CATSRDPDRRDTGELFF; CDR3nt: TGTGCCACCAGCAGAGATCCGGACAGACGTGACACCGGGGAGCTGTTTTTT
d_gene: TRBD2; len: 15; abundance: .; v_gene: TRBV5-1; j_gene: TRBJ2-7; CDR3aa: CASSEGAGGTYEQYF; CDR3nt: TGCGCCAGCAGTGAAGGGGCGGGAGGGACCTACGAGCAGTACTTC
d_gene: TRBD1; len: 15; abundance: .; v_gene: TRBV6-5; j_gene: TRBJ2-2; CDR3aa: CASRVGGQVAGELFF; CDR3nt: TGTGCCAGCAGAGTGGGGGGACAGGTGGCCGGGGAGCTGTTTTTT
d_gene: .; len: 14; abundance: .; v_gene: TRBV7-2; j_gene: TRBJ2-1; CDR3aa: CASSLVRGYNEQFF; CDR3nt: TGTGCCAGCAGCTTAGTTCGGGGATACAATGAGCAGTTCTTC
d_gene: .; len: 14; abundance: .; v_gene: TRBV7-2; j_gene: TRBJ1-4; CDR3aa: CASRDEGGGEKLFF; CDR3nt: TGTGCCAGCAGGGACGAGGGGGGGGGTGAAAAACTGTTTTTT
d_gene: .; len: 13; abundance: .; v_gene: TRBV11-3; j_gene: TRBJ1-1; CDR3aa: CASSLVRDTEAFF; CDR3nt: TGTGCCAGCAGCTTAGTGAGGGACACTGAAGCTTTCTTT
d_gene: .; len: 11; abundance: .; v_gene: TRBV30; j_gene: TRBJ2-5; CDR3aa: CASRGTETQYF; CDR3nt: TGTGCCTCCAGAGGGACTGAGACCCAGTACTTC
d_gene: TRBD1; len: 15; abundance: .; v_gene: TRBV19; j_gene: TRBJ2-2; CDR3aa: CASKPSPGGPGELFF; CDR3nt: TGTGCCAGTAAACCCTCACCAGGGGGCCCCGGGGAGCTGTTTTTT
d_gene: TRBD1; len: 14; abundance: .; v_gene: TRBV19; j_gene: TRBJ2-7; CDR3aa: CASSIGTGVYEQYF; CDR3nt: TGTGCCAGTAGTATTGGGACAGGGGTCTACGAGCAGTACTTC
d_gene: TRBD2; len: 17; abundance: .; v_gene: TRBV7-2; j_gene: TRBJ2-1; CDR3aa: CASSLGGRAGGYNEQFF; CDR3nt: TGTGCCAGCAGCTTAGGAGGTCGAGCGGGGGGGTACAATGAGCAGTTCTTC
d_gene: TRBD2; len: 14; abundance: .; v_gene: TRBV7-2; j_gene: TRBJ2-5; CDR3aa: CASSPSGGVETQYF; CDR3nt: TGTGCCAGCAGCCCAAGCGGGGGGGTAGAGACCCAGTACTTC
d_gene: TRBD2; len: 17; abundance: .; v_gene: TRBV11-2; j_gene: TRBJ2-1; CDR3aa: CASSPRLAGNPYNEQFF; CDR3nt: TGTGCCAGCAGCCCCCGACTAGCGGGAAACCCCTACAATGAGCAGTTCTTC
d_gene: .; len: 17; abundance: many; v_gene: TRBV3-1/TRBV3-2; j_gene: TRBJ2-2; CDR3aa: CASSQPAGASDTGELFF; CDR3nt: TGTGCCAGCAGCCAACCCGCAGGGGCTTCGGACACCGGGGAGCTGTTTTTT
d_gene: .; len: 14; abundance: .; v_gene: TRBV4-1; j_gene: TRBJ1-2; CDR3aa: CASSQGGQVYGYTF; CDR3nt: TGCGCCAGCAGCCAAGGAGGGCAGGTCTATGGCTACACCTTC
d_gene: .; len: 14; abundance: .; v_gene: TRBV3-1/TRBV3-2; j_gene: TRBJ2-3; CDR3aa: CASSHRGATDTQYF; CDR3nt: TGTGCCAGCAGCCACAGGGGCGCCACAGATACGCAGTATTTT
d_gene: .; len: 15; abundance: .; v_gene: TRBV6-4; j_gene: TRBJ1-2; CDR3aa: CASRPGHLANYGYTF; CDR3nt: TGTGCCAGCAGGCCGGGACACCTAGCTAACTATGGCTACACCTTC
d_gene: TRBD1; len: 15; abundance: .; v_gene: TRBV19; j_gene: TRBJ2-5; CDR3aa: CASSRQGAQKETQYF; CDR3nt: TGTGCCAGTAGTAGACAGGGGGCCCAAAAAGAGACCCAGTACTTC
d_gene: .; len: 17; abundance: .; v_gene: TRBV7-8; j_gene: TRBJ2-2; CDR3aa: CASSLVFGAGGTGELFF; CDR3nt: TGTGCCAGCAGCTTAGTTTTTGGGGCAGGGGGGACCGGGGAGCTGTTTTTT
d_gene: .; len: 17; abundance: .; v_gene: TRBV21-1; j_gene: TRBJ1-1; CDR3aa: CASSKALGTERSTEAFF; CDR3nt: TGTGCCAGCAGCAAAGCTTTGGGGACAGAGCGAAGCACTGAAGCTTTCTTT
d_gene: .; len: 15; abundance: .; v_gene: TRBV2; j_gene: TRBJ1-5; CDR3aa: CASSVFGTTGQPQHF; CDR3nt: TGTGCCAGCAGTGTTTTTGGGACTACCGGCCAGCCCCAGCATTTT
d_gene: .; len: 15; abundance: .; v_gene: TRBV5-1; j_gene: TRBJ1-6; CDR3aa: CASSLAPGYNSPLHF; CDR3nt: TGCGCCAGCAGCTTGGCGCCAGGGTATAATTCACCCCTCCACTTT
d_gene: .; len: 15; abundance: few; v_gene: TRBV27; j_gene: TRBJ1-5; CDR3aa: CASSSSWLANQPQHF; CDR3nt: .
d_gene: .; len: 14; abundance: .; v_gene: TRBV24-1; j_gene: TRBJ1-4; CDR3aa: CATSDSFPNEKLFF; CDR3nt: TGTGCCACCAGCGACAGCTTCCCTAATGAAAAACTGTTTTTT
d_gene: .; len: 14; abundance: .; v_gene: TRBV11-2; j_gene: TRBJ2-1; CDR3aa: CASSLAGVSNEQFF; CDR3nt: TGTGCCAGCAGCTTAGCGGGAGTTTCCAATGAGCAGTTCTTC
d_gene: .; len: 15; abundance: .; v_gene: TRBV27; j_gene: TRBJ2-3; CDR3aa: CASSFDLRAGDTQYF; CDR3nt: TGTGCCAGCAGTTTCGATCTCCGAGCAGGGGATACGCAGTATTTT
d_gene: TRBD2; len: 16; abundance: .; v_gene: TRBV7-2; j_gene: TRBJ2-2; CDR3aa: CASRRTSGPNTGELFF; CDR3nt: TGTGCCAGCCGTCGGACTAGCGGACCGAACACCGGGGAGCTGTTTTTT
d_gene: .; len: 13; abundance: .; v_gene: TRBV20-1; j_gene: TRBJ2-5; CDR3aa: CSASVQGKETQYF; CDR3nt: TGCAGTGCTAGTGTGCAGGGTAAAGAGACCCAGTACTTC
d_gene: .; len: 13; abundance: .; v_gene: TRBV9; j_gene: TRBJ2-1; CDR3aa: CASSVGSDNEQFF; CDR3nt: TGTGCCAGCAGCGTAGGGTCAGACAATGAGCAGTTCTTC
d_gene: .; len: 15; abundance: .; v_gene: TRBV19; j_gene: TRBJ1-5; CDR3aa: CASSIGLAGNQPQHF; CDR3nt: TGTGCCAGTAGTATAGGCCTCGCGGGCAATCAGCCCCAGCATTTT
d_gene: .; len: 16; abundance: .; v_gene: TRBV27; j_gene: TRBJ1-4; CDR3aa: CASSPSSGTTNEKLFF; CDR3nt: TGTGCCAGCAGTCCGTCCTCAGGAACAACTAATGAAAAACTGTTTTTT